This is a list of T cell receptor beta chains from one sample in a study of shared clonotypes between healthy human individuals. Some clones are missing from TCRdb's copy, which holds only in-frame ones; the method was immunoSEQ multiplex PCR. Altogether about 1.1 million clones are present, roughly 74% being singletons, with the ten largest covering roughly 0.62%. Material: memory CD4+ T cells from PBMCs. Source of these receptors: a man aged 18 to 30 in good health. Some clones in this sample may be carry-over from other donors' samples. Both conserved end residues are part of each CDR3. Each record gives: V gene, J gene, clone size, D gene, CDR3 DNA, CDR3 protein. D genes are given only for firm matches. Clone size is given for some rows only: seen once, a few or many times, or a class if the clone is expanded.

>TRBV27|TRBJ2-2|NA|TRBD2
TGTGCCAGCAGGAAAGGACTAGCGGGCATTACCGGGGAGCTGTTTTTT
CASRKGLAGITGELFF
>TRBV14|TRBJ2-6|NA|TRBD1
TGTGCCAGCAGCCTAAGACAGGGAGTAGGGCTTGGCTCTGGGGCCAACGTCCTGACTTTC
CASSLRQGVGLGSGANVLTF
>TRBV30|TRBJ1-2|NA|TRBD1
TGTGCCTGGAGTGTATTCGAAGGGGGCGACGCTAACTATGGCTACACCTTC
CAWSVFEGGDANYGYTF
>TRBV5-1|TRBJ2-1|NA|NA
TGCGCCAGCAGCCGGGACGGTCCTTTGGATGAGCAGTTCTTC
CASSRDGPLDEQFF
>TRBV10-3|TRBJ2-3|few|NA
TGTGCCATCACCTCGGAGACAGAGCGCACAGATACGCAGTATTTT
CAITSETERTDTQYF
>TRBV10-3|TRBJ2-1|NA|NA
TGTGCCATCGATGAAACAGGGAGACGCAATGAGCAGTTCTTC
CAIDETGRRNEQFF
>TRBV5-1|TRBJ2-3|NA|TRBD1
TGCGCCAGCAGCTTTGGGACAGCGGGCACAGATACGCAGTATTTT
CASSFGTAGTDTQYF
>TRBV5-1|TRBJ2-7|NA|NA
TGCGCCAGCAGCTTTCAGACCTCCTACGAGCAGTACTTC
CASSFQTSYEQYF
>TRBV6-5|TRBJ2-7|few|NA
TGTGCCAGCAGTCCCGCGGGCCAGAGCTCCTACGAGCAGTACTTC
CASSPAGQSSYEQYF
>TRBV5-1|TRBJ2-3|NA|TRBD2
TGCGCCAGCAGCCCGTACTCGGGGACTAGCGGGATCACAGATACGCAGTATTTT
CASSPYSGTSGITDTQYF
>TRBV19|TRBJ2-1|NA|TRBD2
TGTGCCAGTAGTACCGGGACTAGCTATGATGAGCAGTTCTTC
CASSTGTSYDEQFF
>TRBV5-4|TRBJ2-7|NA|TRBD1
TGTGCCAGCAGCCCATTTGGCCGCAGGGGACAGGGTTCCTACGAGCAGTACTTC
CASSPFGRRGQGSYEQYF
>TRBV2|TRBJ2-4|NA|TRBD1
TGTGCCAGCAGTGAATCCAGGGGGTTAGCCAAAAACATTCAGTACTTC
CASSESRGLAKNIQYF